Shown below are 8 T cell receptor beta chains from a single sample sequenced in a study of blood T cells in healthy people across ages. Next came a second PCR, run for about 7 to 11 cycles, which used a sample-barcoded 5' primer along with a J-beta primer mix. TCRdb called the 5' RACE reads again in MiXCR, with one record for every CDR3 protein. The repertoire consists of about a million distinct CDR3 sequences, with roughly 43% occurring once and the leading ten covering 10% to 15%. Sequencing input: blood. These receptors were collected from a man younger than 45 in good health.

The chain has TRBV7-9 and TRBJ2-1, with 9 bases matching TRBD2. CDR1 SEHNR and CDR2 FQNEAQ come from the germline V gene (reference sequence). This CDR3 contains 18 residues. The trim removed 5 bases at V and 0 bases at J, leaving 11 bases unmatched. The chain's CDR3 is CASSPAGTSPSSYNEQFF. The CDR3 nucleotides read TGTGCCAGCAGCCCAGCCGGGACTAGCCCAAGCTCCTACAATGAGCAGTTCTTC.

This clonotype was seen a handful of times. The V and J genes are TRBV6-5 and TRBJ2-3; D may correspond to TRBD1 or TRBD2 (5 bases each). This CDR3 has 16 residues. Germline V CDR1 and CDR2: MNHEY, SVGAGI. Trimming shortened V by 7 bases and J by 8 bases, and 25 bases separated the two germline ends. The CDR3 protein is CASTRSAGPGKGTQYF. In DNA form, the CDR3 reads TGTGCCAGCACCCGCAGTGCGGGTCCAGGGAAGGGTACGCAGTATTTT.

This rearrangement joins TRBV4-3 to TRBJ1-3, with 7 bases lining up with TRBD1. Looked up from germline, CDR1 is LGHNA and CDR2 is YSLEER. Trimming at V came to 4 bases and at J to 9 bases, leaving 12 bases not matched to a gene. This CDR3 has 15 residues. This CDR3 reads CASSLGTALDTTIYF. CDR3 DNA sequence: TGCGCCAGCAGCCTCGGGACAGCTCTGGATACCACCATATATTTT.

This clonotype came up many times. This could be a read error, since a much larger clone is one nucleotide away. The V gene is TRBV29-1, the J gene TRBJ2-5, with D possibly TRBD1 on 6 matching bases. The CDR3 sequence is 12 residues long. CDR1 is SQVTM, CDR2 ANQGSEA, per germline. V lost 7 bases and J 11 bases, leaving 20 bases between the germline ends. The CDR3 protein is CSGLDSINEQYF. The CDR3, as DNA: TGCAGCGGCCTGGACAGCATCAATGAGCAGTACTTC.

The CDR3 nucleotides read TGTGCCAGCAGCCAAGAGATAGGGAATCAGCCCCAGCATTTT. Protein sequence: CASSQEIGNQPQHF. The chain combines TRBV3-1 with TRBJ1-5; D is unresolved. This CDR3 is 14 amino acids long. The germline V gene has CDR1 LGHDT and CDR2 YNNKEL (reference sequence). With 0 bases removed from V and 4 bases from J, the gap between germline ends came to 7 bases. The whole variable domain, remainder taken from reference TRBV3-1 and TRBJ1-5, is DTAVSQTPKYLVTQMGNDKSIKCEQNLGHDTMYWYKQDSKKFLKIMFSYNNKELIINETVPNRFSPKSPDKAHLNLHINSLELGDSAVYFCASSQEIGNQPQHFGDGTRLSIL.

Concerning this clonotype itself: One end of the junction does not line up with germline, which may come from a read error. The chain has TRBV19 and TRBJ2-3; D remains unclear. CDR3 length equals 13 residues. Germline loops: CDR1 LNHDA, CDR2 SQIVND (reference sequence). The CDR3 DNA reads as TGTGCCAGTGGTATAATTTCCTCGGATACGCAGTATTTT. This codes for CASGIISSDTQYF.

V usage is TRBV7-9 and J usage is TRBJ1-4; D is unclear. The V end was cut by 3 bases, the J end by 0 bases, with 5 bases between. The CDR3 length is 14 residues. Germline CDR1 reads SEHNR; CDR2 reads FQNEAQ (reference sequence). CDR3 loop: CASSFWSTNEKLFF. The CDR3 coding sequence is TGTGCCAGCAGCTTCTGGTCAACTAATGAAAAACTGTTTTTT.

This clonotype was picked up a small number of times. The chain links TRBV2 to TRBJ1-2; tentatively, D is TRBD1 (5 bases). The CDR3 is 14 residues long. V lost 7 bases, J lost 1 base, and 13 bases lay in between. In germline, CDR1 is SNHLY, CDR2 FYNNEI. The CDR3 loop reads CASTFGGGNYGYTF. The CDR3 nucleotides are TGTGCCAGCACCTTCGGGGGTGGTAACTATGGCTACACCTTC.